This T cell receptor beta chain stems from a study of T cell responses to AZD1222 COVID-19 vaccine. Details on this clone: Its matching antigen is unknown.

The CDR3 totals 13 residues. From germline, CDR1 is SGHAT and CDR2 FQNNGV. The V end lost 5 bases, the J end lost 6 bases, and 10 bases lay between the germline ends. General study points: No repertoire was sampled before or during the peak T cell response, only after it. Most donors were white British and more were female, and clonal diversity was possibly underestimated.

Method: immunoSEQ multiplex PCR; TCRdb's copy keeps in-frame clones and lacks some. The sample includes approximately 150,000 clones, around 87% seen only once; the top ten take approximately 4.3%. This receptor was taken from an adult who received the AZD1222 COVID-19 vaccine. The chain has TRBV11-2 and TRBJ2-2; D remains ambiguous. Specimen: peripheral blood, collected 28 days after the second AZD1222 dose. CDR3 sequence reads: CASSANTPGELFF. As DNA, the CDR3 is TGTGCCAGCAGCGCGAACACCCCCGGGGAGCTGTTTTTT.